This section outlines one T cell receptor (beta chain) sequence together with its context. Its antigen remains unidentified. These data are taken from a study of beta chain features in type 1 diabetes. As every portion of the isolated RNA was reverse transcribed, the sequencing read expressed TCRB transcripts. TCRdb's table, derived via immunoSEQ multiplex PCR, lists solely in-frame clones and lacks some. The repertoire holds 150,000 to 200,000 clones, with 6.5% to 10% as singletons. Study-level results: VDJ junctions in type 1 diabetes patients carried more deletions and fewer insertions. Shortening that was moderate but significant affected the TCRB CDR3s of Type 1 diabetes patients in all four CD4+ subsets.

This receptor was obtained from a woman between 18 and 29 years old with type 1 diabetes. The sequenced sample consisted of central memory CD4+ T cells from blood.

The CDR3 sequence: CAISDGGIGETQYF. The CDR3 DNA sequence: TGTGCCATCAGTGACGGGGGGATTGGGGAGACCCAGTACTTC. The genes are TRBV10-3 and TRBJ2-5; 7 bases match TRBD2. The J segment lost 5 bases and the V segment lost 3 bases, leaving 6 bases of the junction unmatched. Germline-derived CDR1 and CDR2 are ENHRY and SYGVKD. The CDR3 totals 14 residues.